The text below deals with one TCR beta chain. The repertoire was sequenced with immunoSEQ multiplex PCR; TCRdb's copy has only in-frame clones and lacks some. The data show approximately 280,000 clones, around 91% seen once. The sample originates from a study of blood T cell repertoires in COVID-19. Study as a whole: COVID-19 samples, acute and convalescent, were from the United States, Italy and Spain.

The sequencing sample was made of peripheral blood. This clonotype originated in a woman aged 55 to 70 with acute or convalescent COVID-19.

The CDR3 is CASSGRTGLTEAFF. In DNA, the CDR3 is TGTGCCAGCAGCGGTCGGACAGGGCTGACTGAAGCTTTCTTT. The J gene is TRBJ1-1, the V gene TRBV9; 8 nucleotides align to TRBD1. The CDR3 sequence is 14 residues long. Germline values: CDR1 SGDLS, CDR2 YYNGEE. J gave up 5 bases and V 3 bases, and 6 bases lay outside the gene matches.